Following are 17 T cell receptor beta chains from one sample sequenced in a study of T cells expressing NK-cell markers. Using the 5' RACE reads, TCRdb records one entry per CDR3 protein without DNA. The sample data list about 260,000 distinct CDR3 sequences. The sample taken for sequencing was blood T cells: a sorted CD56 or NKG2C T cell subset, CD4+ or CD8+ T cells, or bulk PBMC T cells (not recorded which). The receptors were sampled from a woman between 18 and 70 years old in good health.

This chain connects TRBV11-2 to TRBJ2-5; TCRdb outputs TRBD1, but without DNA this stays unchecked. CDR3 length: 18 residues. Germline loops: CDR1 SGHAT, CDR2 FQNNGV. CDR3 residues: CASSLGRTGLTYQETQYF.

The chain is built from TRBV20-1 and TRBJ2-3; TCRdb lists TRBD2, though no DNA is available to test this call. CDR3 length: 13 amino acids. Germline lookup yields CDR1 DFQATT and CDR2 SNEGSKA (reference sequence). The CDR3 spells CSARAGYTDTQYF.

The chain is built from TRBV25-1 and TRBJ2-1. Per germline, CDR1 MGHDK and CDR2 SYGVNS. This CDR3 spans 12 amino acids. CDR3 loop: CASSQTPNEQFF. The entire variable domain, with the rest obtained from reference TRBV25-1 and TRBJ2-1, is as follows: EADIYQTPRYLVIGTGKKITLECSQTMGHDKMYWYQQDPGMELHLIHYSYGVNSTEKGDLSSESTVSRIRTEHFPLTLESARPSHTSQYLCASSQTPNEQFFGPGTRLTVL.

The chain links TRBV30 to TRBJ1-2. CDR1 is GTSNPN and CDR2 is SVGIG in the germline V gene (reference sequence). The CDR3 runs 14 residues. The CDR3: CAWSTGRRDYGYTF.

The V call is TRBV12-3 or TRBV12-4, the J call TRBJ2-2; TCRdb reports TRBD1, a call that lacks DNA to check it against. This CDR3 is built from 15 residues. CDR3 protein: CASRNQPGAPGELFF.

The chain recombines TRBV21-1 with TRBJ1-4; the D call from TCRdb, TRBD1, cannot be confirmed without DNA. TRBV21-1 is deemed a pseudogene. This CDR3 is built from 16 residues. The CDR3 spells CASRKVATGEYEKLFF.

The chain links TRBV5-6 to TRBJ2-1; without DNA, the TCRdb call of TRBD2 cannot be checked. The CDR3 has 15 amino acids. The germline V gene has CDR1 SGHDT and CDR2 YYEEEE. CDR3 sequence: CASSSTWTSFNEQFF.

The rearrangement links TRBV18 to TRBJ2-3; TCRdb's D call of TRBD1 is untestable without DNA. The CDR3 is 15 amino acids. Looked up from germline, CDR1 is KGHSH and CDR2 is LQKENI. The CDR3 loop reads CASSPKGTDTDTQYF.

The gene calls are TRBV12-3 or TRBV12-4 and TRBJ2-1; TCRdb's assignment of TRBD1 cannot be checked, as there is no DNA. The CDR3 loop spans 14 amino acids. The CDR3 here is CASSFGRGNNEQFF.

The rearrangement uses TRBV10-3 and TRBJ2-7. The CDR3 is made up of 14 amino acids. Per germline, CDR1 ENHRY and CDR2 SYGVKD. The chain's CDR3 is CAISNPVSSYEQYF.

The chain couples TRBV7-2 to TRBJ2-3; TCRdb's assignment of TRBD1 cannot be checked, as there is no DNA. CDR1 is SGHTA and CDR2 is FQGNSA in the germline V gene. The CDR3 is 14 amino acids. This CDR3 reads CASSLKGGRDTQYF.

CDR3 sequence: CASSPKPPGTSTYNEQFF. The V and J genes are TRBV11-2 and TRBJ2-1; without DNA, the TCRdb call of TRBD2 cannot be checked. CDR1 is SGHAT and CDR2 is FQNNGV in the germline V gene. The CDR3 length is 18 residues.

The chain couples TRBV12-3 or TRBV12-4 to TRBJ1-1. The CDR3 loop spans 14 amino acids. CDR3 amino acids: CASSPRQEGTEAFF.

This chain connects TRBV6-2 or TRBV6-3 to TRBJ1-6; checking the TCRdb D call of TRBD1 is not possible without DNA. The germline CDR1 and CDR2 sequences are MNHEY and SVGEGT. The CDR3 is 15 amino acids. The CDR3 spells CASSYTGQVNSPLHF.

CDR3 sequence reads: CASSPRVTGTTYEQYF. This rearrangement joins TRBV19 to TRBJ2-7; TCRdb's D call, TRBD1, is unchecked because there is no DNA. CDR1 and CDR2 from the germline V gene are LNHDA and SQIVND (reference sequence). There are 16 residues in the CDR3.

The chain joins TRBV29-1 to TRBJ1-2. Germline CDR1 reads SQVTM; CDR2 reads ANQGSEA. This CDR3 is 11 amino acids long. This chain's CDR3 is CSVAGIYGYTF.

The chain combines TRBV28 with TRBJ2-7; TCRdb's D call of TRBD2 is untestable without DNA. The CDR3 is 13 amino acids. The germline gives CDR1 MDHEN, CDR2 SYDVKM. The CDR3: CAIRTSGSYEQYF.